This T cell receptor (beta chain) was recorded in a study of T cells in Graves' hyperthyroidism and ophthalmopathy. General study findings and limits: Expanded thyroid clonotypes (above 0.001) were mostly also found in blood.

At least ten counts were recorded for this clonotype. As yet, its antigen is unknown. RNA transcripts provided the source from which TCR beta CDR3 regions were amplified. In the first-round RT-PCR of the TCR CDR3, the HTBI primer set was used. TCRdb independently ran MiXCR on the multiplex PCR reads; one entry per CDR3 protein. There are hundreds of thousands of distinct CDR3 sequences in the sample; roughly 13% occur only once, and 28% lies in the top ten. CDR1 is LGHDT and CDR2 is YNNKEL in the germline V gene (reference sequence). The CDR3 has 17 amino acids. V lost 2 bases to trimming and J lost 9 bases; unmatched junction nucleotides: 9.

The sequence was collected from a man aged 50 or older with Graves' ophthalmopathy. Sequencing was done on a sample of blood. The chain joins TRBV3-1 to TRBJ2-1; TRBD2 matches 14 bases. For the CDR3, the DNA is TGTGCCAGCAGCCAACGGGGGACTAGCGGGAGAAAGTTTGAGCAGTTCTTC. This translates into CASSQRGTSGRKFEQFF.